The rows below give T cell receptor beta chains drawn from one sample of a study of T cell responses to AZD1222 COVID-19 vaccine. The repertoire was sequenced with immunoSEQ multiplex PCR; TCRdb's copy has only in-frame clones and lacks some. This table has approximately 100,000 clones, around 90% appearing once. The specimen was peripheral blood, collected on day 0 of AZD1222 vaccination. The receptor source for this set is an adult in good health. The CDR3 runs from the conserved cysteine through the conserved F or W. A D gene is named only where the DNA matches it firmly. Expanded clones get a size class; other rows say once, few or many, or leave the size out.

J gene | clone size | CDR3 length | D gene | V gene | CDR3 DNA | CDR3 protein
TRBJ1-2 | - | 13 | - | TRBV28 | TGTGCCAGCAGTTTATCAGTGAACTATGGCTACACCTTC | CASSLSVNYGYTF
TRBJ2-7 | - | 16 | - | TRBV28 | TGTGCCAGCAGTTTATATAGCGGAGTGAGCTCCTACGAGCAGTACTTC | CASSLYSGVSSYEQYF
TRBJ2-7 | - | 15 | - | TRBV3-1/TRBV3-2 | TGTGCCAGCAGCCAGATGAGGCTTTTAAACTACGAGCAGTACTTC | CASSQMRLLNYEQYF
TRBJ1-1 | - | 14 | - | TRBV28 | TGTGCCAGCGACAGAGCTTTCCGGGACACTGAAGCTTTCTTT | CASDRAFRDTEAFF
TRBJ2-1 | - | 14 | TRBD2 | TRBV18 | TGTGCCAGCTCTGCTAGCGGCACCTACAATGAGCAGTTCTTC | CASSASGTYNEQFF
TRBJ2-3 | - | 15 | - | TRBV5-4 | TGTGCCAGCAGGGGACCCCAAGGAGGCACAGATACGCAGTATTTT | CASRGPQGGTDTQYF
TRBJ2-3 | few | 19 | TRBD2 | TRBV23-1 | TGCGCCAGCAGTCAAGACACTTTGGGACTAGCGGGGCTCACAGATACGCAGTATTTT | CASSQDTLGLAGLTDTQYF
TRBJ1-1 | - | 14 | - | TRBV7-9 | TGTGCCAGCAGCCAGGGGATCCGTTTCACTGAAGCTTTCTTT | CASSQGIRFTEAFF
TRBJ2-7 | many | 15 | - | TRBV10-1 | TGCGCCAGCAGTGAGCTCAGGAGGGACTCCTACGAGCAGTACTTC | CASSELRRDSYEQYF
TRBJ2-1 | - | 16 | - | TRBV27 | TGTGCCAGCAGTTTATCGACCCAGGGATATAACAATGAGCAGTTCTTC | CASSLSTQGYNNEQFF
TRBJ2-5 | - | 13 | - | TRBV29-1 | TGCAGCGTTGAGGGGGCCGTAGGGGAGACCCAGTACTTC | CSVEGAVGETQYF
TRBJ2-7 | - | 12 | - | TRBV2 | TGTGCCAGCAGGGTCCAGGCCTACGAGCAGTACTTC | CASRVQAYEQYF
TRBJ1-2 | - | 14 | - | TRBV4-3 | TGCGCCAGCAGCCCGTCCTTAATTCCGGGTGGCTACACCTTC | CASSPSLIPGGYTF
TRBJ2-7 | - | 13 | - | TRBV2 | TGTGCCAGCAGTGAAGCATACAGCTACGAGCAGTACTTC | CASSEAYSYEQYF
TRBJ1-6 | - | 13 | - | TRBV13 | TGTGCCAGCAGACCCGATCGGAATTCACCCCTCCACTTT | CASRPDRNSPLHF
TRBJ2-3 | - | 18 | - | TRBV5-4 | TGTGCCAGCAGCTTGGGATGGGTCAGGGGCGGGAGCACAGATACGCAGTATTTT | CASSLGWVRGGSTDTQYF
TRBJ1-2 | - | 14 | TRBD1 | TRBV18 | TGTGCCAGCTCAGTCGACAGGGGTACCTATGGCTACACCTTC | CASSVDRGTYGYTF
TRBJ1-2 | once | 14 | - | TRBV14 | TGTGCCAGCAGCCTTCCAGGGGTCAGCTATGGCTACACCTTC | CASSLPGVSYGYTF
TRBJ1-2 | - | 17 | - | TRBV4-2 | TGTGCCAGCAGCCAAGAATGGGCGGACTTACGTAACTATGGCTACACCTTC | CASSQEWADLRNYGYTF
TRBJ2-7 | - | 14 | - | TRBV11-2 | TGTGCCAGCAGCTTAGGAGTCCGGTCTAGCGAGCAGTACTTC | CASSLGVRSSEQYF
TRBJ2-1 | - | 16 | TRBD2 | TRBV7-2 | TGTGCCAGCAGCTTAGCGGATAGCGGGGGGGCGGGAGAGCAGTTCTTC | CASSLADSGGAGEQFF
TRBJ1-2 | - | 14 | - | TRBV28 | TGTGCCAGCAGTTTATTGGGGGTTCCGGATAGCTACACCTTC | CASSLLGVPDSYTF
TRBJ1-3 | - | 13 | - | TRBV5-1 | TGCGCCAGCAGCTCAGAAAGAGGAAACACCATATATTTT | CASSSERGNTIYF
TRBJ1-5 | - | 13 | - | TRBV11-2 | TGTGCCAGCAGCTTAGTGTCCGGACAGCCCCAGCATTTT | CASSLVSGQPQHF
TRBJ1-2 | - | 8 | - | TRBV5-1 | TGCGCCAGCAGCTTCTACACCTTC | CASSFYTF
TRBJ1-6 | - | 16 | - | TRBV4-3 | TGCGCCAGCAGCGGTACCGGGACGGCCTATAATTCACCCCTCCACTTT | CASSGTGTAYNSPLHF
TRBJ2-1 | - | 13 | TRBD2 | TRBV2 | TGTGCCAGCAGGCGACTAGCGCTCGATGAGCAGTTCTTC | CASRRLALDEQFF
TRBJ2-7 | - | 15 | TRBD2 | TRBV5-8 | TGTGCCAGCAGCCCCCGAGGACTAGTAAGGTACGAGCAGTACTTC | CASSPRGLVRYEQYF
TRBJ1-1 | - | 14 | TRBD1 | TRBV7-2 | TGTGCCAGCAGCCCCAGGGGGCGTGACACTGAAGCTTTCTTT | CASSPRGRDTEAFF
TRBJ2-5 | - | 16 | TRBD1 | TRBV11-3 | TGTGCCAGCAGCTGGGGACAGGGGAACTTCCAGGAGACCCAGTACTTC | CASSWGQGNFQETQYF
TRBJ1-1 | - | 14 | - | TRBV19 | TGTGCCAGTAGTATTACAGGGTGGAACACTGAAGCTTTCTTT | CASSITGWNTEAFF
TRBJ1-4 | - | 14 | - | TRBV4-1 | TGCGCCAGCAGCCAAGTGGGATCGGCAGAAAAACTGTTTTTT | CASSQVGSAEKLFF
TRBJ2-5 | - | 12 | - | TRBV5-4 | TGTGCCAGCAGTTTTGTAGGGGAGACCCAGTACTTC | CASSFVGETQYF
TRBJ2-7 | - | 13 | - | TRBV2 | TGTGCCAGCAGTGAGGACTCTCAAGCCGAGCAGTACTTC | CASSEDSQAEQYF
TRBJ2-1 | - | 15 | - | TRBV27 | TGTGCCAGCCGCGATGGGGGATCCGGCTACAATGAGCAGTTCTTC | CASRDGGSGYNEQFF
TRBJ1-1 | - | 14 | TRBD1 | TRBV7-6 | TGTGCCAGCAGCTTACCGGGACAGGGAACTGAAGCTTTCTTT | CASSLPGQGTEAFF
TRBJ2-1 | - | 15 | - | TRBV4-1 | TGCGCCAGCAGCCAATACCGCGACTCCTACAATGAGCAGTTCTTC | CASSQYRDSYNEQFF
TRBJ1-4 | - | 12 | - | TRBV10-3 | TGTGCCACCCTGGGACTAAATGAAAAACTGTTTTTT | CATLGLNEKLFF
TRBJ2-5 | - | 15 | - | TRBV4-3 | TGCGCCAGCAGCCAAGATGGCGGGCCCAGGGAGACCCAGTACTTC | CASSQDGGPRETQYF
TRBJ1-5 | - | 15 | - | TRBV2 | TGTGCCAGCAGCGACGAACCCCGGGGGGATCAGCCCCAGCATTTT | CASSDEPRGDQPQHF
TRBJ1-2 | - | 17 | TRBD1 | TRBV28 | TGTGCCAGCAGTTTAGAAACAGGGGGCCCCGCAAACTATGGCTACACCTTC | CASSLETGGPANYGYTF